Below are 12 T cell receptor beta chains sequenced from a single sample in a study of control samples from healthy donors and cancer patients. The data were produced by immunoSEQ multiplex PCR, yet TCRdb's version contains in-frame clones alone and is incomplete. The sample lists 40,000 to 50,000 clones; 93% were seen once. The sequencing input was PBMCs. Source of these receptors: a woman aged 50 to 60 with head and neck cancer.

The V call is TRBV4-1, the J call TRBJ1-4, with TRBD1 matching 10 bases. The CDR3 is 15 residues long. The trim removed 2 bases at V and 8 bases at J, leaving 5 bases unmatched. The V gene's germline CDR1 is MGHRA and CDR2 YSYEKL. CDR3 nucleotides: TGCGCCAGCAGCCAATCGGGACAGGGGAACGAAAAACTGTTTTTT. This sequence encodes CASSQSGQGNEKLFF.

The CDR3 loop is CASSFPLDRAGNTIYF. In DNA, the CDR3 is TGTGCCAGCAGCTTCCCCTTGGACAGGGCTGGAAACACCATATATTTT. J is TRBJ1-3 and V is TRBV7-2; TRBD1 matches 8 bases. CDR1 and CDR2 (germline): SGHTA, FQGNSA. This CDR3 comprises 16 residues. Germline trimming cut 3 bases from V and 2 bases from J; bases unmatched to any gene: 6.

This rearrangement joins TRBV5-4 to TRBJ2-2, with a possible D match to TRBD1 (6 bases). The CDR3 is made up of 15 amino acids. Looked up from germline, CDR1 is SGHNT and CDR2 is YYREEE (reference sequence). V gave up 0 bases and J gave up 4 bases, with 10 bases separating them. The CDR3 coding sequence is TGTGCCAGCAGCTTGGCGGCAGGGGCCACCGGGGAGCTGTTTTTT. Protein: CASSLAAGATGELFF.

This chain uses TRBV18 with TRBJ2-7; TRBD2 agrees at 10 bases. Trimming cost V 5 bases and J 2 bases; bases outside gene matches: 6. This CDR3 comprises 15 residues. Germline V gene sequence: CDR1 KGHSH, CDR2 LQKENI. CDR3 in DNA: TGTGCCAGCTCAGCTAGCGGGAGATCGACCTACGAGCAGTACTTC. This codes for CASSASGRSTYEQYF.

The CDR3 is CASSSDRVGSIAEAFF. CDR3 DNA sequence: TGTGCCAGCAGTTCGGACAGGGTCGGTAGTATAGCTGAAGCTTTCTTT. The chain has TRBV6-5 and TRBJ1-1, with 8 bases that match TRBD1. This CDR3 has 16 residues. V was pared by 4 bases and J by 6 bases, with 13 bases of the junction left unmatched. Germline lookup yields CDR1 MNHEY and CDR2 SVGAGI.

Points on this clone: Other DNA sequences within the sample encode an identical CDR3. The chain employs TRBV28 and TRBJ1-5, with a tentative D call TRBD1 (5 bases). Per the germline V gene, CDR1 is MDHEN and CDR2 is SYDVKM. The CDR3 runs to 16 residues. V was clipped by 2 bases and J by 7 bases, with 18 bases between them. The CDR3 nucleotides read TGTGCCAGCAGTTTACGGCGGGGGGGAGTATGGCAGCCCCAGCATTTT. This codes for CASSLRRGGVWQPQHF.

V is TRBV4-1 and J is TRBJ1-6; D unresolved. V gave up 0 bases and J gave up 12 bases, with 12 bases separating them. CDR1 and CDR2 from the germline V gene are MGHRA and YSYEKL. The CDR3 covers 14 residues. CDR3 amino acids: CASSQDEREKPLHF. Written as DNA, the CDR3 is TGCGCCAGCAGCCAAGACGAAAGGGAGAAACCCCTCCACTTT.

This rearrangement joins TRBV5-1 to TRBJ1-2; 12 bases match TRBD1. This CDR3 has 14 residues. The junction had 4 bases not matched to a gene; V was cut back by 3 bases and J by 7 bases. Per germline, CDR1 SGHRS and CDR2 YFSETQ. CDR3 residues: CASSSGTGGSGYTF. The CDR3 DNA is TGCGCCAGCAGCTCAGGGACAGGGGGCAGTGGCTACACCTTC.

CDR3 protein: CASSTGGSYNEQFF. The CDR3 region has the DNA TGCGCCAGCAGTACAGGGGGTTCCTACAATGAGCAGTTCTTC. The chain recombines TRBV5-1 with TRBJ2-1; 8 bases agree with TRBD1. The CDR3 extends over 14 amino acids. With 5 bases clipped from V and 1 base from J, the junction kept 2 bases outside the gene matches. Germline loops: CDR1 SGHRS, CDR2 YFSETQ.

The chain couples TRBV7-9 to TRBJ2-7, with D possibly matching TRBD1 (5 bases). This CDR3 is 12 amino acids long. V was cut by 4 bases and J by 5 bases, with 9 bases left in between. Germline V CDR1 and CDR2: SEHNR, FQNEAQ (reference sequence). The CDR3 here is CASSSDIHEQYF. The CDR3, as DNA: TGTGCCAGCAGCTCGGACATCCACGAGCAGTACTTC. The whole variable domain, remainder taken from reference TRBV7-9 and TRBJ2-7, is DTGVSQNPRHKITKRGQNVTFRCDPISEHNRLYWYRQTLGQGPEFLTYFQNEAQLEKSRLLSDRFSAERPKGSFSTLEIQRTEQGDSAMYLCASSSDIHEQYFGPGTRLTVT.

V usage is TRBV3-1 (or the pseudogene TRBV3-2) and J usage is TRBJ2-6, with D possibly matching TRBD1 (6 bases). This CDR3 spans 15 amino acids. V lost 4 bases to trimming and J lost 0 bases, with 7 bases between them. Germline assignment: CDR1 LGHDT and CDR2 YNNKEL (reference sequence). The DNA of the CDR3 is TGTGCCAGCAGCCTACAGGGCTCTGGGGCCAACGTCCTGACTTTC. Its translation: CASSLQGSGANVLTF.

The CDR3 bases are TGTGCCACCAGTGATCGTAGGAATGAGCAGTTCTTC. This translates into CATSDRRNEQFF. The chain joins TRBV24-1 to TRBJ2-1, with no clear D. Germline V gene lookup returns CDR1 KGHDR and CDR2 SFDVKD. V dropped 3 bases and J dropped 7 bases, with 6 bases sitting between them. This CDR3 has 12 amino acids.